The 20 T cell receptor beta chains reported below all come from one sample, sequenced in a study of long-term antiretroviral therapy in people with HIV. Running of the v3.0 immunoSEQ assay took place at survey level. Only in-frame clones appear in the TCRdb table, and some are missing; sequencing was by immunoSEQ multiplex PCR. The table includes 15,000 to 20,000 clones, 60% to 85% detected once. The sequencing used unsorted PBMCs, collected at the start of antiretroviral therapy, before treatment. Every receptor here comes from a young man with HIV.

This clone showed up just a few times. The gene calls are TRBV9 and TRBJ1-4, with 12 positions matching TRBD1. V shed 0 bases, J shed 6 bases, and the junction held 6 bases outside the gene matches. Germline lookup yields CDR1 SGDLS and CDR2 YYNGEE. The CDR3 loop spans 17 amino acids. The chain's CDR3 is CASSVGDRGQPDEKLFF. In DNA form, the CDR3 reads TGTGCCAGCAGCGTAGGGGACAGGGGGCAACCTGATGAAAAACTGTTTTTT.

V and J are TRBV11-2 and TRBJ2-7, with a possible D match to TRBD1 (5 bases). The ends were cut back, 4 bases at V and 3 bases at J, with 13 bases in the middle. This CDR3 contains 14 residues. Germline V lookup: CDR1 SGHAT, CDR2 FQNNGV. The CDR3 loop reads CASSYTGNLYEQYF. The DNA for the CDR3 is TGTGCCAGCAGCTATACAGGAAACCTCTACGAGCAGTACTTC.

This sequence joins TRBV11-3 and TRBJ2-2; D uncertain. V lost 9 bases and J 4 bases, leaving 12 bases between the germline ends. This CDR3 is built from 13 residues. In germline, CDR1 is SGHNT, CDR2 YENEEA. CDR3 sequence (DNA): TGTGCCAGTCATGGCGGCGGCACCGGGGAGCTGTTTTTT. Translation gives CASHGGGTGELFF.

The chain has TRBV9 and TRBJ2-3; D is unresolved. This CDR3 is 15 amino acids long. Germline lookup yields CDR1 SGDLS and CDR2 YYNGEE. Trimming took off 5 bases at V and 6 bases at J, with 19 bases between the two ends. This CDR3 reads CASRPVRVPTDTQYF. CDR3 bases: TGTGCCAGCAGACCCGTCCGGGTCCCCACGGATACGCAGTATTTT.

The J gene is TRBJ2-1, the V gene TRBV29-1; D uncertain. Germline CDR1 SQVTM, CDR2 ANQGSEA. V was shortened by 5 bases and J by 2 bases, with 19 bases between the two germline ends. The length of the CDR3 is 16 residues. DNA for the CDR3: TGCAGCGTTCTGGGTCTCGGTTCGCAAGCCTACAATGAGCAGTTCTTC. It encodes CSVLGLGSQAYNEQFF.

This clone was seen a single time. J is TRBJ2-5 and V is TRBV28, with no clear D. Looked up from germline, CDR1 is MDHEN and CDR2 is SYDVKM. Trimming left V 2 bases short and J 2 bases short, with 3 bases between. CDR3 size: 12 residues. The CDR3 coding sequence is TGTGCCAGCAGTTTACCGCAAGAGACCCAGTACTTC. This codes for CASSLPQETQYF.

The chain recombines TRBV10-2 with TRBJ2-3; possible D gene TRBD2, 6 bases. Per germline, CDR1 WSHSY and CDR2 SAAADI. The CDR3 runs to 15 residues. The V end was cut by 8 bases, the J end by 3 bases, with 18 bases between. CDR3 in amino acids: CASALASEGTDTQYF. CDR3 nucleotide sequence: TGCGCCAGCGCCTTGGCTAGCGAGGGGACAGATACGCAGTATTTT.

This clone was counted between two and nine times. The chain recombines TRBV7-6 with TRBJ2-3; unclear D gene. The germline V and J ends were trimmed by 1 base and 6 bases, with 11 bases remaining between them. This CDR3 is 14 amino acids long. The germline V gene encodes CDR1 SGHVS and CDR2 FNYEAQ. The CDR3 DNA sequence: TGTGCCAGCAGCTTAGGCCCCCTCGTGGATACGCAGTATTTT. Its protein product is CASSLGPLVDTQYF.

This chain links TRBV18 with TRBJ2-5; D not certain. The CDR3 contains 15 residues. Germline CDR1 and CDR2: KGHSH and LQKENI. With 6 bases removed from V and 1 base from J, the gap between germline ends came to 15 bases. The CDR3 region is CASSPNKLFQETQYF. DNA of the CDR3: TGTGCCAGCTCGCCCAATAAGTTATTCCAAGAGACCCAGTACTTC.

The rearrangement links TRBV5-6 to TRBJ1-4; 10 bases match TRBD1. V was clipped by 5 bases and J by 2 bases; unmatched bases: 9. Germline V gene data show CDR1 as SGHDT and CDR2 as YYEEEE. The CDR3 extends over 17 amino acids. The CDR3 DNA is TGTGCCAGCAGTTCTGGACAGGGGGGGTCCACTAATGAAAAACTGTTTTTT. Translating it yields CASSSGQGGSTNEKLFF.

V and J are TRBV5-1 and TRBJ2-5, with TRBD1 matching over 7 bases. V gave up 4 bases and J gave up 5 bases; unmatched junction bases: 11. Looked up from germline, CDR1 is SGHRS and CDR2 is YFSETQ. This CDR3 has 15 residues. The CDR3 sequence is CASSPGTVRRETQYF. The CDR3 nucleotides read TGCGCCAGCAGCCCCGGGACAGTCCGACGCGAGACCCAGTACTTC. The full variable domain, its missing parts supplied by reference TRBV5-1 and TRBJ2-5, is KAGVTQTPRYLIKTRGQQVTLSCSPISGHRSVSWYQQTPGQGLQFLFEYFSETQRNKGNFPGRFSGRQFSNSRSEMNVSTLELGDSALYLCASSPGTVRRETQYFGPGTRLLVL.

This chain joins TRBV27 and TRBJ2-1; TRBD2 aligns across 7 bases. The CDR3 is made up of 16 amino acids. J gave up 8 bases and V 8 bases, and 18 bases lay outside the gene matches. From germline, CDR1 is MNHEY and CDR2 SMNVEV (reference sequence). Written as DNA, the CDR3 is TGTGCCAGCTCCACCCTTGGGGACTACTTATCGGATGAGCAGTTCTTC. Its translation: CASSTLGDYLSDEQFF.

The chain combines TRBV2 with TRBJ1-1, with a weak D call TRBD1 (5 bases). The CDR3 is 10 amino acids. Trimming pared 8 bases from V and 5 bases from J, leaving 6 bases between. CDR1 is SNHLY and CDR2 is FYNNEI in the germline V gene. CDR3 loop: CASGGTEAFF. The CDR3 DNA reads TGTGCCAGCGGGGGGACTGAAGCTTTCTTT.

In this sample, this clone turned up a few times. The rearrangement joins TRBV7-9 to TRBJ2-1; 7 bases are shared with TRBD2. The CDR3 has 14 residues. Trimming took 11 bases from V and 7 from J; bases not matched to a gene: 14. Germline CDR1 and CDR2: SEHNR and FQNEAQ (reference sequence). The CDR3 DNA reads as TGTGCCGCTCGACCTAGCGGACCACCTAATGAGCAGTTCTTC. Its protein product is CAARPSGPPNEQFF.

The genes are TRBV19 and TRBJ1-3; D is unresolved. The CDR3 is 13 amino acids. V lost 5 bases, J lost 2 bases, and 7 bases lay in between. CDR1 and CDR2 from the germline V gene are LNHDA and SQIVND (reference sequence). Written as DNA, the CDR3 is TGTGCCAGTAGTGGGAGCGCTGGAAACACCATATATTTT. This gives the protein CASSGSAGNTIYF.

CDR3 residues: CASSWGWREGEQYF. The DNA of the CDR3 is TGCGCCAGCAGCTGGGGATGGCGGGAGGGGGAGCAGTACTTC. V is TRBV5-1 and J is TRBJ2-7; TRBD2 matches 9 bases. Per the germline V gene, CDR1 is SGHRS and CDR2 is YFSETQ. The CDR3 totals 14 residues. Unmatched junction bases numbered 8, after V lost 3 bases and J lost 7 bases.

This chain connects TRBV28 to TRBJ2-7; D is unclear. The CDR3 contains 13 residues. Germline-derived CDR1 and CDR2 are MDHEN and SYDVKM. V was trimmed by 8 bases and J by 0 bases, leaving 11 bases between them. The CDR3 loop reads CASHSASSYEQYF. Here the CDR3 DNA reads TGTGCCAGCCACAGCGCCAGCTCCTACGAGCAGTACTTC. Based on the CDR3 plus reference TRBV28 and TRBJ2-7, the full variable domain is DVKVTQSSRYLVKRTGEKVFLECVQDMDHENMFWYRQDPGLGLRLIYFSYDVKMKEKGDIPEGYSVSREKKERFSLILESASTNQTSMYLCASHSASSYEQYFGPGTRLTVT.

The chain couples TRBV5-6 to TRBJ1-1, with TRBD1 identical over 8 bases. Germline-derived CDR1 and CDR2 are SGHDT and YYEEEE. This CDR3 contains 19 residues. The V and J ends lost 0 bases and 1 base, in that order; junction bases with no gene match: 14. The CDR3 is CASSLVGQGWASRNTEAFF. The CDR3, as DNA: TGTGCCAGCAGCTTGGTAGGACAGGGTTGGGCCTCACGGAACACTGAAGCTTTCTTT.

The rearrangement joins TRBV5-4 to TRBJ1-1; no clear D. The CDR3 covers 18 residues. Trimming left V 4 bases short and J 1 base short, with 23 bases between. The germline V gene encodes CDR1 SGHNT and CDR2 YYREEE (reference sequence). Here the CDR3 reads CASSPPPRAGMGNTEAFF. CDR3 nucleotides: TGTGCCAGCAGCCCTCCCCCCAGAGCGGGGATGGGGAACACTGAAGCTTTCTTT.

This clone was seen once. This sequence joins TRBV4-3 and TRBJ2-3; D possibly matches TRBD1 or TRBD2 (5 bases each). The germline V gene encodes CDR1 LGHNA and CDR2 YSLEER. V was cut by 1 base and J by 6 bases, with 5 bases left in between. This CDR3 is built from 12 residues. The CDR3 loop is CASSQGGDTQYF. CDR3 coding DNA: TGCGCCAGCAGCCAAGGGGGGGATACGCAGTATTTT.